This T cell receptor (beta chain) was retrieved from a study of shared clonotypes between healthy human individuals. Notes on the study in general: Several donors held around 5% of naive CD4 clonotypes in common.

The CDR3 spans 16 residues. With V trimmed by 0 bases and J by 4 bases, 7 bases remained unmatched. The V gene's germline CDR1 is MGHRA and CDR2 YSYEKL. It was CD45RO-negative cells, positively selected for CCR7, that made up naive CD8 cells, with terminally differentiated effector memory CD45RA+ cells excluded. This clone came up once. Its target is not known. Libraries were prepared by immunoSEQ multiplex PCR; TCRdb keeps only in-frame clonotypes and omits some of them. The sample has around 2,100,000 clones; approximately 94% are singletons. Sequenced material: naive CD8+ T cells sorted from blood. The chain couples TRBV4-1 to TRBJ2-7; 9 positions agree with TRBD1. The receptor was isolated from a man between 18 and 29 years old in good health. This CDR3 reads CASSQEDRGSSYEQYF. CDR3 DNA sequence: TGCGCCAGCAGCCAAGAGGACAGGGGCTCCTCGTACGAGCAGTACTTC.